The T cell receptor (beta chain) described here comes from a study of blood T cell repertoires in COVID-19. V lost 0 bases and J lost 2, with 7 bases in between. CDR3 size: 14 residues. Per germline, CDR1 ENHRY and CDR2 SYGVKD. Generated by immunoSEQ multiplex PCR, the TCRdb table keeps only in-frame clones and is missing some. The data hold roughly 300,000 clones, with 83% observed a single time. V and J are TRBV10-3 and TRBJ1-2; D gene ambiguous. The sample comprised peripheral blood. The receptor was derived from a woman aged 45-59 years who had recovered from COVID-19. The CDR3 nucleotides read TGTGCCATCAGTGAGTCGGGCACAAACTATGGCTACACCTTC. As protein: CAISESGTNYGYTF.